This T cell receptor (beta chain) was profiled in a study of blood T cells in healthy people across ages. Study-level findings and limits: Unsorted PBMC input precluded a conclusive naive versus antigen-experienced comparison. Researchers judged that diversity estimates from one million T cells fell short of true values. Getting older went along with TCR beta diversity per million T cells dropping roughly linearly.

The authors ran a second PCR of 7 to 11 cycles using a sample-barcoded 5' primer and a J-beta primer mix. TCRdb re-called the 5' RACE reads with MiXCR, one entry per CDR3 protein. This sample carries about 770,000 distinct CDR3 sequences, under 45% of them seen once, and the ten largest clones take around 18%. Regarding this clonotype: Its antigen remains unidentified.

This CDR3 is built from 15 residues. V was clipped by 7 bases and J by 3 bases; unmatched bases: 11. Germline values: CDR1 SGHRS, CDR2 YFSETQ. In terms of origin and age, donors were healthy Caucasian individuals from Russia aged roughly 6 to 95. The chain has TRBV5-1 and TRBJ2-5; 8 bases match TRBD1. The sequence was obtained from a man aged 55-75 years in good health. The sequenced sample consisted of blood. CDR3 coding DNA: TGCGCCAGCTTCAACCCCGGGACAGGTGAAGAGACCCAGTACTTC. Protein sequence: CASFNPGTGEETQYF.